This paragraph reports one TCR beta chain. In this sample, this clone turned up once. The specificity of this receptor is unknown. It has no much larger one-base neighbor in the sample; base qualities were not kept. Its CDR3 holds 14 amino acids, cysteine through phenylalanine. This entry keeps only the CDR3 DNA: 42 bases, framed from base 1. Trimmed from V: 6 bases; trimmed from J: 7 bases; junction bases lacking a gene match: 6. Per the germline V gene, SNHLY is the CDR1 and FYNNEI is the CDR2. The sample is drawn from a study of T cell clonotyping in hematopoietic cell transplantation (dated by TCRdb to the early 2020s). Broadly, across the study: A total of 130 to 150 blood samples were gathered in the study from roughly 40 consecutive transplant recipients along with their related donors. Patients were recruited between September 2015 and January 2017 and followed until September 2020 or death. The research as a whole found: Overlap with donor repertoires was found for only a small fraction of recipient repertoires, with over 97% found to appear de novo at the given depth. Inverse Simpson Index values from donors and from recipients before transplant predicted broader TCR repertoire diversity after transplant. A decrease in recipient TCR diversity was observed after transplant, and a progressive increase in pathologically expanded clonotypes was seen from day 30 to day 180. Sample size was limited, and cells were not sorted, so CD4 and CD8 repertoire contributions could not be separated.

TCR beta CDR3 regions were amplified from genomic DNA with the immunoSEQ assay, a bias-controlled multiplex PCR using V- and J-specific primers. In a second PCR step, a proprietary barcode and Illumina adapter sequences were attached to the CDR3 amplicons. An Illumina MiSeq instrument was used to sequence the CDR3 libraries. Processing in the source paper ran as follows. immunoSEQ Analyzer 3.0 was used for export and quality control, with R Bioconductor and Immunarch used for downstream analyses. Only productive rearrangements in the normalized downsampled data set were used to calculate repertoire metrics. Pathologically expanded clonotypes were defined as those larger than 5 templates in the normalized cohort. The Inverse Simpson Index was used to measure repertoire diversity. To capture all clonotypes, CMV-specificity analyses were performed on the non-normalized data set. TCRdb took this table from immuneACCESS and kept in-frame rearrangements with V and J called. Such tables lack part of the clones; where checked against another copy, unresolved V genes explain under half of the gap, and the rest is unexplained. V and J calls and clone size follow that table, whereas D and trimming were derived from the DNA. Counted in this sample were approximately 15,000 clones; approximately 87% of them appeared once. Of the sample, roughly 4.2% is held by the ten largest clones.

The time point tag for this specimen amounts to: 100 days after allo-HCT. Blood samples were obtained from recipients approximately 28 days before transplant and at days 30, 100 and 180 after transplant. Nuclei Lysis Solution was used to extract genomic DNA from fresh or cryopreserved unfractionated peripheral blood mononuclear cells. The clonotype originates from a male patient between 55 and 70 years old who had an allogeneic stem cell transplant from a related donor, so the T cells may come from the graft donor. Some clones in this sample may be carry-over from other donors' samples. This sample comprised PBMCs, obtained 100 days after allogeneic stem cell transplant. The chain is encoded by TRBV2 joined to TRBJ2-5; 12 bases in the middle match TRBD2. The bases read TGTGCCAGCAGGGCGACTAGCGGGGGTTTGACCCAGTACTTC. The encoded protein is CASRATSGGLTQYF.